This TCR beta chain appears in the sequencing data of a study of memory CD4+ T cells and cytomegalovirus serostatus. At the level of the study: Healthy Belgian adult donors included nine or ten CMV-positive and about two dozen CMV-negative people.

The sort gate was single viable CD3+CD4+CD8-CD45RO+ cells for memory CD4+ T cells. Libraries were prepared by immunoSEQ multiplex PCR; TCRdb keeps only in-frame clonotypes and omits some of them. The repertoire holds tens of thousands of clones, with under 90% as singletons. The CDR3 has 11 residues. Per the germline V gene, CDR1 is MDHEN and CDR2 is SYDVKM. The germline V and J ends were trimmed by 5 bases and 3 bases, with 5 bases remaining between them. This TCR derives from an adult in good health and CMV-seronegative. Some clones in this sample may be carry-over from other donors' samples. The sample taken for sequencing was memory CD4+ T cells from blood. The chain joins TRBV28 to TRBJ2-7; no reliable D call. CDR3: CASSTIYEQYF. The DNA of the CDR3 is TGTGCCAGCAGTACTATCTACGAGCAGTACTTC.